A selection of T cell receptor beta chains follows, all from one sample in a study of response to subunit inactivated influenza vaccine. From the RT-PCR reads, TCRdb called clonotypes with MiXCR, one entry per CDR3 protein. This sample carries 710,000 or so distinct CDR3 sequences, about a sixth of them seen once, and the ten largest clones take roughly 11%. The material was PBMCs from blood, obtained 11 to 12 days after vaccination. These receptors all stem from a man over 45 who received an inactivated influenza vaccine. Each CDR3 is given with its conserved first and last residue. The order of the fields is J gene, D gene, clone size, V gene, CDR3 DNA, CDR3 protein. D genes are given only for firm matches. Not every row has a clone size; where given, it reads once, few, many or a size class.

>TRBJ1-6|NA|NA|TRBV12-3/TRBV12-4
TGTGCCAGCAGTTTTATGGCGATAAGCTCATCCCTCCACTTT
CASSFMAISSSLHF
>TRBJ2-7|NA|many|TRBV4-3
TGCGCCAGCAGCCAAGACCAGGGGCCCTACGAGCAGTACTTC
CASSQDQGPYEQYF
>TRBJ2-3|TRBD2|many|TRBV4-1
TGCGCCAGCAGCCCTCTTGCGGGGGAGACAGATACGCAGTATTTT
CASSPLAGETDTQYF
>TRBJ1-1|NA|few|TRBV7-2
TGTGCCAGCAGCTCCTACCCCGGTGGGGACACTGAAGCTTTCTTT
CASSSYPGGDTEAFF
>TRBJ2-7|NA|few|TRBV3-1
TGTGCCAGCAGCATTAGAGTGGGACATTACGAGCAGTACTTC
CASSIRVGHYEQYF
>TRBJ1-5|NA|NA|TRBV7-8
TGTGCCAGCAGCTTATGGGGCAGCCAAGATAGCAATCAGCCCCAGCATTTT
CASSLWGSQDSNQPQHF
>TRBJ2-2|NA|NA|TRBV13
TGTGCCAGCAGCTTAGAAGCGGGCGGAGTGGGTACCGGGGAGCTGTTTTTT
CASSLEAGGVGTGELFF
>TRBJ2-7|NA|NA|TRBV6-2/TRBV6-3
NA
CASSSSGGFYEQYF
>TRBJ2-7|NA|NA|TRBV4-2
TGTGCCAGCAGCCAAGATGAGAGTAAGGCAGGGAACTACGAGCAGTACTTC
CASSQDESKAGNYEQYF
>TRBJ2-3|NA|many|TRBV12-3/TRBV12-4
TGTGCCAGCAGTTTGATGAGAGATACGCAGTATTTT
CASSLMRDTQYF
>TRBJ2-3|TRBD2|NA|TRBV20-1
TGCAGTGCAACCGGGACTAGGAGCACAGATACGCAGTATTTT
CSATGTRSTDTQYF
>TRBJ1-6|NA|NA|TRBV6-5
TGTGCCACAAAACAGGGCTATTCACCCCTCCACTTT
CATKQGYSPLHF
>TRBJ1-1|NA|NA|TRBV6-5
TGTGCCAGCAGTTACGGAGTACGGGGGCTCACTGAAGCTTTCTTT
CASSYGVRGLTEAFF
>TRBJ2-5|NA|NA|TRBV11-2
TGTGCCAGCAGCTTAAAGTTCAGGGCCAGGGGTGGTAGTGAGACCCAGTACTTC
CASSLKFRARGGSETQYF
>TRBJ2-7|NA|NA|TRBV20-1
TGCAGTGCTAGAGTAAGCTCCTACGAGCAGTACTTC
CSARVSSYEQYF
>TRBJ2-1|TRBD2|NA|TRBV7-8
TGTGCCAGCAGCCTACGGGAGGGGCGCAACGAGCAGTTCTTC
CASSLREGRNEQFF
>TRBJ2-3|TRBD2|NA|TRBV29-1
TGCAGCGTGACTAGCGGGGGCACAGATACGCAGTATTTT
CSVTSGGTDTQYF
>TRBJ1-5|NA|NA|TRBV28
TGTGCCAGCAGTTTATGGGTGGGAAGTCAGCCCCAGCATTTT
CASSLWVGSQPQHF
>TRBJ2-2|NA|NA|TRBV6-2/TRBV6-3
TGTGCCAGCAGTTATCGGCCTACCGGGGAGCTGTTTTTT
CASSYRPTGELFF
>TRBJ2-5|TRBD2|few|TRBV5-1
TGCGCCAGCAGCTTTGAGACTAGCGGGGTTAGGACCCAGTACTTC
CASSFETSGVRTQYF
>TRBJ1-6|NA|NA|TRBV12-3/TRBV12-4
TGTGCCAGCAGTACGACAGGATTCAATTCACCCCTCCACTTT
CASSTTGFNSPLHF
>TRBJ1-2|NA|few|TRBV6-2/TRBV6-3
TGTGCCAGCACCCCGGACACCGGGTTGAGCTACACCTTC
CASTPDTGLSYTF
>TRBJ1-1|NA|NA|TRBV4-2
TGTGCCAGCAGCACCCACAAGAACACTGAAGCTTTCTTT
CASSTHKNTEAFF
>TRBJ2-1|NA|few|TRBV19
TGTGCCAGTAACTCCTGGGATGATACAAACAATGAGCAGTTCTTC
CASNSWDDTNNEQFF
>TRBJ2-5|NA|few|TRBV20-1
TGCAGTGCTCAGGGCCAAGAGACCCAGTACTTC
CSAQGQETQYF
>TRBJ2-5|TRBD2|few|TRBV2
TGTGCCAGCACCGCTGGGCTAGCGGATCAAGAGACCCAGTACTTC
CASTAGLADQETQYF
>TRBJ1-2|TRBD1|NA|TRBV6-2/TRBV6-3
TGTGCCAGCAGTCGCTCGGGACAGGACCCGGTGAATGGCTACACCTTC
CASSRSGQDPVNGYTF
>TRBJ2-3|NA|many|TRBV12-3/TRBV12-4
TGTGCCAGCAGCTCTTTCCCCTCGTTGGATACGCAGTATTTT
CASSSFPSLDTQYF
>TRBJ2-3|TRBD2|NA|TRBV5-1
TGCGCCAGCACCCCAACTAGCGGGAGCACAGATACGCAGTATTTT
CASTPTSGSTDTQYF
>TRBJ2-7|NA|few|TRBV7-2
TGTGCCAGCAGCCCCTTTGTTGGGGTAAGGTACGAGCAGTACTTC
CASSPFVGVRYEQYF
>TRBJ1-4|NA|NA|TRBV7-2
TGTGCCAGCAGCTCACTAAATGAAAAACTGTTTTTT
CASSSLNEKLFF
>TRBJ2-7|TRBD1|few|TRBV6-2/TRBV6-3
TGTGCCAGCAGTTATGCCTTGACCGGACAGGGGAACGAGCAGTACTTC
CASSYALTGQGNEQYF
>TRBJ2-7|TRBD1|many|TRBV12-3/TRBV12-4
TGTGCCAGCAGTTTACTTGGGACAGGGGCCTACGAGCAGTACTTC
CASSLLGTGAYEQYF
>TRBJ2-2|NA|NA|TRBV1
TGCACCAGCAGCCCTTCTCAGGGGTTCGGGGAGCTGTTTTTT
CTSSPSQGFGELFF
>TRBJ2-2|NA|few|TRBV11-2
TGTGCCAGCAGCCCGACAGCTCGGGGCACCGGGGAGCTGTTTTTT
CASSPTARGTGELFF
>TRBJ1-4|NA|few|TRBV12-3/TRBV12-4
TGTGCCAGCAGTCTTTCAGGGGTTCGTGAAAAACTGTTTTTT
CASSLSGVREKLFF
>TRBJ1-2|TRBD1|NA|TRBV15
TGTGCCACCAGCAGCCCACAGGGGTTAATGGGCTACACCTTC
CATSSPQGLMGYTF
>TRBJ2-7|NA|NA|TRBV7-9
TGTGCCAGCAGCTTAGCGGGCAGGCCCTCCGACGAGCAGTACTTC
CASSLAGRPSDEQYF
>TRBJ2-1|NA|NA|TRBV19
TGTGCCAGTAGTATAGGAAGCTCGAGCTCCTACAATGAGCAGTTCTTC
CASSIGSSSSYNEQFF
>TRBJ2-5|NA|NA|TRBV7-7
TGTGCCAGCAGCTTAGGGTCGAGGCAAGAGACCCAGTACTTC
CASSLGSRQETQYF